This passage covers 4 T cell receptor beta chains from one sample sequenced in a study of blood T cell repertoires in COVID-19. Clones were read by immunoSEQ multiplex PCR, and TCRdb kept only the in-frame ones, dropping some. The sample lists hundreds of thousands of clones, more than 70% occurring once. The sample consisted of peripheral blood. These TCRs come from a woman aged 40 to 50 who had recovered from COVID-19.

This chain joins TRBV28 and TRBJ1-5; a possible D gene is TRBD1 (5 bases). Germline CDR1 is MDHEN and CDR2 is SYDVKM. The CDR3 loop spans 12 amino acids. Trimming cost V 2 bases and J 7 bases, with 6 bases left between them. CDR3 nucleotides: TGTGCCAGCAGTTTAGGGGGGCAGCCCCAGCATTTT. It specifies CASSLGGQPQHF.

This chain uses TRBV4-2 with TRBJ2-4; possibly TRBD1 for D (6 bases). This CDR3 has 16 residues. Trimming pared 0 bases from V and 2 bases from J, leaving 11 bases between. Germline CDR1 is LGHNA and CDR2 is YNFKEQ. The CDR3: CASSQETGWTKNIQYF. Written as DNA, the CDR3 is TGTGCCAGCAGCCAAGAAACAGGGTGGACCAAAAACATTCAGTACTTC.

CDR3: CSVEDSDRGTYEQYF. In DNA form, the CDR3 reads TGCAGCGTTGAAGATTCGGACAGGGGAACCTACGAGCAGTACTTC. The rearrangement uses TRBV29-1 and TRBJ2-7; 9 bases are a match to TRBD1. This CDR3 has 15 residues. Trimming took 0 bases from V and 2 from J; bases not matched to a gene: 5. Germline V gene lookup returns CDR1 SQVTM and CDR2 ANQGSEA.

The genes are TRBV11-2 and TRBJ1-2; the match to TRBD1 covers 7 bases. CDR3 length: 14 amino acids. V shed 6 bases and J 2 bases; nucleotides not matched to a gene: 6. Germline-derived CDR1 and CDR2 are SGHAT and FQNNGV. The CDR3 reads CASSRDRVNYGYTF. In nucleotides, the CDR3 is TGTGCCAGCAGTCGAGACAGGGTAAACTATGGCTACACCTTC.